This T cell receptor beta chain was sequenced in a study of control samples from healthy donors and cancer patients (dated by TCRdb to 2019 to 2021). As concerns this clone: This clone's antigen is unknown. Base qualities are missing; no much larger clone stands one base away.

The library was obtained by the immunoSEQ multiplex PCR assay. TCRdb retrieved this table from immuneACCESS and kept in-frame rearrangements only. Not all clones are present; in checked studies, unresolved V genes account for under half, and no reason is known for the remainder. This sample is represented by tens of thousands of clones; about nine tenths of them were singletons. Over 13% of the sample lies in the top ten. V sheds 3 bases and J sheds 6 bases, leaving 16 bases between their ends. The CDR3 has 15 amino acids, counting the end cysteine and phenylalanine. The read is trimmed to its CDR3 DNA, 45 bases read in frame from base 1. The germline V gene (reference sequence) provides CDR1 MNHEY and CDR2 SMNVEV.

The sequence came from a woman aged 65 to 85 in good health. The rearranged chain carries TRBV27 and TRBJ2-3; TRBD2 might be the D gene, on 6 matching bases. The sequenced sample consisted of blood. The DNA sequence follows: TGTGCCAGCAGTTTCCTCCCTTTGGGGGGTGATACGCAGTATTTT. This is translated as CASSFLPLGGDTQYF.